The 4 T cell receptor beta chains in this list originate from one sample, sequenced in a study of identical twins (dated by TCRdb to 2016 to 2018). Receptor amplification or capture employed 5' RACE. The sample was run on an Illumina HiSeq 2000. Using fastp at Q25 and MiXCR, TCRdb reprocessed the public reads and kept productive beta chains. One record per CDR3 amino acid sequence lists the most common genes and DNA. For this sample there are roughly 250,000 distinct CDR3 sequences; 7% appear just once. 3.6% of the sample lies in the top ten. The same data also went into a second study, on yellow fever vaccine responses in identical twins.

The sample comprised memory (CD45RO+) T cells sorted from blood. Read against the paper, the sample's cell subset or site label means: CD45RO+ enriched T cells. The receptors shown here come from a woman between 18 and 29 years old in good health.

This chain connects TRBV29-1 to TRBJ1-2, with a weak D call TRBD1 (5 bases). Trimming removed 2 bases at V and 4 bases at J, with 14 bases between. Germline V gives CDR1 SQVTM, CDR2 ANQGSEA. The CDR3 length is 14 residues. This CDR3 is CSVESAQGFYGYTF. As DNA, the CDR3 is TGCAGCGTTGAATCGGCCCAGGGTTTCTATGGCTACACCTTC.

This clonotype turned up a few times. V usage is TRBV9 and J usage is TRBJ2-7; no firm D call. The V end lost 0 bases, the J end lost 4 bases, and 14 bases lay between the germline ends. CDR1 SGDLS and CDR2 YYNGEE come from the germline V gene. The CDR3 totals 15 residues. CDR3 nucleotides: TGTGCCAGCAGCGTAGGAACGGCACCTCTTTACGAGCAGTACTTC. Translated, it gives CASSVGTAPLYEQYF.

This clonotype turned up a few times. The CDR3 DNA reads as TGTGCCACCACCTTGGACGGCGGGGGGAGGGATGAGCAGTTCTTC. It is translated as CATTLDGGGRDEQFF. The rearrangement uses TRBV6-1 and TRBJ2-1; 8 nucleotides agree with TRBD2. Germline values: CDR1 MNHNS, CDR2 SASEGT. This CDR3 has 15 amino acids. J gave up 8 bases and V 10 bases, and 16 bases lay outside the gene matches.

The chain employs TRBV19 and TRBJ2-1; 7 bases match TRBD2. J was trimmed by 9 bases and V by 5 bases; bases with no gene match: 13. This CDR3 comprises 15 residues. The germline V gene encodes CDR1 LNHDA and CDR2 SQIVND (reference sequence). The CDR3 sequence: CASSALATFTVEQFF. Written as DNA, the CDR3 is TGTGCCAGTAGTGCACTAGCGACGTTCACCGTTGAGCAGTTCTTC.